Each of the 9 T cell receptor beta chains below was sequenced from the same sample in a study of shared clonotypes between healthy human individuals. Assay: immunoSEQ multiplex PCR; the TCRdb copy retains only in-frame clones and omits some. This table holds about 710,000 clones, 60% to 75% found once. Sequencing was performed on memory CD4+ T cells sorted from blood. Specified subset: CD45RA-negative fraction. All receptors come from a woman aged 25-40 years in good health.

Turning to this clone: Its ends do not fully match the called genes, so a read error is possible. The chain is built from TRBV7-2 and TRBJ2-1; 15 bases line up with TRBD2. The CDR3 contains 18 residues. Looked up from germline, CDR1 is SGHTA and CDR2 is FQGNSA. This chain's CDR3 is CASSSQSGVTGLAGGGVF. The CDR3 DNA reads as TGTGCCAGCAGCTCTCAATCGGGGGTAACGGGACTAGCGGGAGGTGGAGTCTTC.

The V call is TRBV28, the J call TRBJ2-6; D is undetermined. Germline lookup yields CDR1 MDHEN and CDR2 SYDVKM. The length of the CDR3 is 14 residues. Trimming stripped 6 bases from V and 5 bases from J, with 11 bases between. The CDR3: CASSRPGRANVLTF. CDR3 in DNA: TGTGCCAGCAGCCGTCCTGGTAGGGCCAACGTCCTGACTTTC.

The chain combines TRBV9 with TRBJ1-1; D ambiguous. V was shortened by 1 base and J by 8 bases, with 15 bases between the two germline ends. The length of the CDR3 is 14 residues. CDR1 is SGDLS, CDR2 YYNGEE, per germline. This chain's CDR3 is CASSVSPSWTEAFF. The CDR3 bases are TGTGCCAGCAGCGTAAGCCCATCGTGGACCGAAGCTTTCTTT.

This clone appeared a single time. This sequence joins TRBV27 and TRBJ1-1, with a weak D call TRBD1 (6 bases). Deletions cut 7 bases from V and 0 bases from J, with 12 bases between. Germline V gene sequence: CDR1 MNHEY, CDR2 SMNVEV (reference sequence). This CDR3 comprises 14 residues. CDR3 in DNA: TGTGCCAGCATGCCGGGACACATGAACACTGAAGCTTTCTTT. It is translated as CASMPGHMNTEAFF.

In its sample, this clone was seen many times. The chain links TRBV5-1 to TRBJ1-1; D is perhaps TRBD1 (5 bases). The length of the CDR3 is 14 residues. Germline V lookup: CDR1 SGHRS, CDR2 YFSETQ. V was trimmed by 4 bases and J by 4 bases, leaving 14 bases between them. The CDR3, as DNA: TGCGCCAGCAGCGCGGTGGGGGGATCCACTGAAGCTTTCTTT. It codes for CASSAVGGSTEAFF. Together with reference TRBV5-1 and TRBJ1-1, the CDR3 gives the full variable domain: KAGVTQTPRYLIKTRGQQVTLSCSPISGHRSVSWYQQTPGQGLQFLFEYFSETQRNKGNFPGRFSGRQFSNSRSEMNVSTLELGDSALYLCASSAVGGSTEAFFGQGTRLTVV.

The chain has TRBV2 and TRBJ1-5, with D possibly matching TRBD1 (6 bases). The V gene's germline CDR1 is SNHLY and CDR2 FYNNEI. Between the trimmed V and J ends, which lost 7 bases and 0 bases, there was a span of 16 bases. This CDR3 comprises 16 residues. CDR3 sequence (DNA): TGTGCCAGCACGGGGGCAGCACCCTATAGCAATCAGCCCCAGCATTTT. Translating it yields CASTGAAPYSNQPQHF.

This chain uses TRBV11-2 with TRBJ2-5; 11 bases are shared with TRBD2. The length of the CDR3 is 14 residues. Germline V lookup: CDR1 SGHAT, CDR2 FQNNGV. V was clipped by 3 bases and J by 4 bases; unmatched bases: 1. The CDR3 region is CASSFSGRGETQYF. In DNA, the CDR3 is TGTGCCAGCAGCTTTAGCGGGAGGGGAGAGACCCAGTACTTC.

The chain combines TRBV11-2 with TRBJ1-2; D may be TRBD1 (5 bases). Trimming removed 5 bases from V and 8 bases from J, with 15 bases in between. This CDR3 spans 13 amino acids. Germline V gene sequence: CDR1 SGHAT, CDR2 FQNNGV. This chain's CDR3 is CASSPGLGEGYTF. The CDR3 DNA sequence: TGTGCCAGCAGCCCCGGATTAGGGGAAGGCTACACCTTC.

The chain employs TRBV28 and TRBJ1-1; D not resolved. Germline values: CDR1 MDHEN, CDR2 SYDVKM. The CDR3 is 15 amino acids. Trimming removed 10 bases at V and 0 bases at J, with 18 bases between. The CDR3 loop reads CATLVPGSLNTEAFF. Here the CDR3 DNA reads TGTGCCACCCTGGTACCGGGCAGCTTGAACACTGAAGCTTTCTTT.